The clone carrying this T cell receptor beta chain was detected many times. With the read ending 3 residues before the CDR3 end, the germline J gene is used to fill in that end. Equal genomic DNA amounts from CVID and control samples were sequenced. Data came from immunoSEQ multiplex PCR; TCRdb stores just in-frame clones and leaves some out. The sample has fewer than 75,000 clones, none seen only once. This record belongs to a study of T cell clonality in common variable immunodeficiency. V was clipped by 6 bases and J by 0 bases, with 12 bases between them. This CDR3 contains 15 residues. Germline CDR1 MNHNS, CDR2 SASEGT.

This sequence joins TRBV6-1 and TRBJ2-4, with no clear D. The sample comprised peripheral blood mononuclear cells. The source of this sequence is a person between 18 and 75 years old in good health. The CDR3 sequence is CASRESRLAKNIQYF. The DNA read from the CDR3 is TGTGCCAGCAGGGAATCAAGACTAGCCAAAAACATT.